This T cell receptor beta chain is from a study of blood T cells in healthy people across ages. Whole-study findings and limits: Diversity figures based on one million T cells were deemed too low. While age rose, TCR beta diversity per million T cells dropped in a roughly linear way. Among long-lived donors, naive CD4+ cells were more numerous and diversity higher than in aged donors.

The CDR3 spans 18 residues. Germline lookup yields CDR1 SGHRS and CDR2 YFSETQ. V was trimmed by 2 bases and J by 4 bases, leaving 25 bases between them. Primed by a sample-barcoded 5' primer and a J-beta primer mix, a second PCR proceeded for about 7 to 11 cycles. TCRdb processed the 5' RACE reads anew with MiXCR; each CDR3 protein has one entry. Of around 1.5 million distinct CDR3 sequences in the sample, roughly 40% were seen once. This clonotype was counted only a few times. The antigen is not known. RNA extraction gave at least 5.5 micrograms of total RNA per sample. Sequenced sample: blood. This receptor was identified in a woman aged 18-29 years in good health. The chain is built from TRBV5-1 and TRBJ2-7, with D perhaps TRBD2 (5 bases). CDR3 coding DNA: TGCGCCAGCAGCTTCACCACAGCGGCGGGCCCAAATCAATACGAGCAGTACTTC. This encodes CASSFTTAAGPNQYEQYF.